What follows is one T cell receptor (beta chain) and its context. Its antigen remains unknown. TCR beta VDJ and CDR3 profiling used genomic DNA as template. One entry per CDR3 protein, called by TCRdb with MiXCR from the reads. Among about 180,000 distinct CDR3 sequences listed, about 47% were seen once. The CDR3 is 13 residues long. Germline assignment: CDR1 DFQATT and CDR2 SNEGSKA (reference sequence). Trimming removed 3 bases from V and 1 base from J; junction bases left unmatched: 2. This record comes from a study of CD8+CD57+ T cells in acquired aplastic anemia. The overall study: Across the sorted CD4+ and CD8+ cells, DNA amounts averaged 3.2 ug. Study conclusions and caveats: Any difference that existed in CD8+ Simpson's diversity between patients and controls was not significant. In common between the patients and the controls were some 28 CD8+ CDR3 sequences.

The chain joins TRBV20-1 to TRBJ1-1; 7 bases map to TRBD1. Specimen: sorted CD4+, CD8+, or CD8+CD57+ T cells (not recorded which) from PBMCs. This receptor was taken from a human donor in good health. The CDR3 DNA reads TGCAGTGCTAGGTGGACAGGGAACACTGAAGCTTTCTTT. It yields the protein CSARWTGNTEAFF.